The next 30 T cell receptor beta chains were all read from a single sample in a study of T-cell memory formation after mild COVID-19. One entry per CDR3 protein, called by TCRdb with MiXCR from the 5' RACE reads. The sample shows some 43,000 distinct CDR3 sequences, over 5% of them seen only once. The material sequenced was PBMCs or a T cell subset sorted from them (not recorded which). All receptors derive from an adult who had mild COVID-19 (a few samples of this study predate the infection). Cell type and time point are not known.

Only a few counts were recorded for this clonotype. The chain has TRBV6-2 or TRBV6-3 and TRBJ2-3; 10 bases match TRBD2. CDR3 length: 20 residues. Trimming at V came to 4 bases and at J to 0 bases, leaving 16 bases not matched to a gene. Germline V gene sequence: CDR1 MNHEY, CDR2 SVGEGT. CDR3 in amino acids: CASSFSASGSRGASTDTQYF. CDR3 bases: TGTGCCAGCAGTTTCTCGGCTAGCGGGAGCCGAGGGGCTAGCACAGATACGCAGTATTTT.

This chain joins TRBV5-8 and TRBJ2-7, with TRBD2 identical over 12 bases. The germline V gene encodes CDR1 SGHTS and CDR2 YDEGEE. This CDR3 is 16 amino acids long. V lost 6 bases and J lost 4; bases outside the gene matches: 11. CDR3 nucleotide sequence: TGTGCCAGCACCCAATTCTTGACTAGCGGGAGTTACGAGCAGTACTTC. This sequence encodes CASTQFLTSGSYEQYF.

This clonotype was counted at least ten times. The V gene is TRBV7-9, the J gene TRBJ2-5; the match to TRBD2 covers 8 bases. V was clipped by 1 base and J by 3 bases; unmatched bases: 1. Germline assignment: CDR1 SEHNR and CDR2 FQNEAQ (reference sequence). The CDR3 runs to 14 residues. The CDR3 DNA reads TGTGCCAGCAGCTTAGTGCGGGGGGAAGAGACCCAGTACTTC. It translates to CASSLVRGEETQYF.

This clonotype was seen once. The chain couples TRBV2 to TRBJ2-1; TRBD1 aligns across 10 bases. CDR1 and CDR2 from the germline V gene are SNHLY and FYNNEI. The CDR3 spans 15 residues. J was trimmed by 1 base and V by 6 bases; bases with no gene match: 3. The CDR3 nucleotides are TGTGCCAGCAGGACGGACAGGGGGTCCTACAATGAGCAGTTCTTC. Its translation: CASRTDRGSYNEQFF.

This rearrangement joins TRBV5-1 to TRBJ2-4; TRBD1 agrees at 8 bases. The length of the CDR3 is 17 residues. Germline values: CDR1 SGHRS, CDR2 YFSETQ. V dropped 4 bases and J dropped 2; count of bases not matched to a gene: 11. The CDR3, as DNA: TGCGCCAGCAGCATCGGACAGGGAGGACTCCCCAAAAACATTCAGTACTTC. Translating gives CASSIGQGGLPKNIQYF.

The CDR3 DNA is TGTGCCAGCAGCTTGGGAAGGGGGGACACTGAAGCTTTCTTT. Its translation: CASSLGRGDTEAFF. The chain links TRBV5-6 to TRBJ1-1; a possible D gene is TRBD1 (6 bases). This CDR3 has 14 residues. The V and J ends lost 0 bases and 3 bases respectively, with 9 bases between them. Germline V gene data show CDR1 as SGHDT and CDR2 as YYEEEE.

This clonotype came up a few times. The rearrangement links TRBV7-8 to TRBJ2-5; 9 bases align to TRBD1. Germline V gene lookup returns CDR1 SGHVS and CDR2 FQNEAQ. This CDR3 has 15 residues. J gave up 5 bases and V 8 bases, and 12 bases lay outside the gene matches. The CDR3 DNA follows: TGTGCCAGCGGCCCTAGTGGGACAGGGAAGGAGACCCAGTACTTC. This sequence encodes CASGPSGTGKETQYF.

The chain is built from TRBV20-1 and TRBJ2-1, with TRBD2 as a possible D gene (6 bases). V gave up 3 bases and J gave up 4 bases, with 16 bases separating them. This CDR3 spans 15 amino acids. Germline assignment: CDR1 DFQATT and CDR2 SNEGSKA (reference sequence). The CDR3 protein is CSARKARDWYNEQFF. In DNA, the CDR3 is TGCAGTGCTAGGAAGGCCCGGGACTGGTACAATGAGCAGTTCTTC.

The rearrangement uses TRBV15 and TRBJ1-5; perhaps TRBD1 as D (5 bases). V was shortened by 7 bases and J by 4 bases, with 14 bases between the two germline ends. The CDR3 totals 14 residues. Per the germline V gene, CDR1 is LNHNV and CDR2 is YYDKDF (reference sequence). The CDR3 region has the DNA TGTGCCACCACCACAGGTTATACGAATCAGCCCCAGCATTTT. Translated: CATTTGYTNQPQHF.

CDR3 loop: CASSAGTANEKLFF. The CDR3 DNA follows: TGTGCCAGCAGCGCCGGGACAGCAAATGAAAAACTGTTTTTT. The genes are TRBV3-1 and TRBJ1-4; 7 nucleotides align to TRBD1. J was trimmed by 5 bases and V by 5 bases; bases with no gene match: 5. The germline V gene has CDR1 LGHDT and CDR2 YNNKEL (reference sequence). This CDR3 is built from 14 residues.

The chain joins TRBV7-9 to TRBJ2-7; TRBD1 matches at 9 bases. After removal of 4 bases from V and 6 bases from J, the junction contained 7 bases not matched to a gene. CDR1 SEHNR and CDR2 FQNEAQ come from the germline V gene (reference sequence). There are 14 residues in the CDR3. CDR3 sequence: CASSSTGGKGEQYF. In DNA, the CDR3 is TGTGCCAGCAGCTCCACAGGGGGCAAGGGCGAGCAGTACTTC.

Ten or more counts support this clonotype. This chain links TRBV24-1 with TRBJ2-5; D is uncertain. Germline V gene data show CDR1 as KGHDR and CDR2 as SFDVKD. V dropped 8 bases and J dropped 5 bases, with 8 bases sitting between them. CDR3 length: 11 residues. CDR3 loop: CATTDGETQYF. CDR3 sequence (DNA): TGTGCCACCACCGATGGGGAGACCCAGTACTTC.

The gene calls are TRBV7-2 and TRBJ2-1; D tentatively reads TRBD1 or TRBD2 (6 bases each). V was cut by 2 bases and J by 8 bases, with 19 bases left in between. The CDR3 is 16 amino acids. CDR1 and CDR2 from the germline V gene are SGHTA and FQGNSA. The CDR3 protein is CASSLIFPGAGYEQFF. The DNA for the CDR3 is TGTGCCAGCAGCTTAATTTTCCCGGGGGCCGGGTATGAGCAGTTCTTC.

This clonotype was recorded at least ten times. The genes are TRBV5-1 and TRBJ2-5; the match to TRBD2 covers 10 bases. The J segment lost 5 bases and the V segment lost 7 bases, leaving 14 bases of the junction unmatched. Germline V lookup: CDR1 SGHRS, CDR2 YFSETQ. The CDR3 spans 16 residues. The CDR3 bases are TGCGCCAGCTGGAGGGGGCTCCTAGCGGGGGAGGAGACCCAGTACTTC. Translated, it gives CASWRGLLAGEETQYF. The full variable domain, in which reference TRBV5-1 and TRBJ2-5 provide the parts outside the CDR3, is KAGVTQTPRYLIKTRGQQVTLSCSPISGHRSVSWYQQTPGQGLQFLFEYFSETQRNKGNFPGRFSGRQFSNSRSEMNVSTLELGDSALYLCASWRGLLAGEETQYFGPGTRLLVL.

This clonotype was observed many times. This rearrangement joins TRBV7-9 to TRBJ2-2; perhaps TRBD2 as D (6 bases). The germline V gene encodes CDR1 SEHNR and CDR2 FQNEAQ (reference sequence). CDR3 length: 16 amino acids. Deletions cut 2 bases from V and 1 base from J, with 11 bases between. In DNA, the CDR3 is TGTGCCAGCAGCTTAACGGGCGGGGTGAACACCGGGGAGCTGTTTTTT. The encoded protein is CASSLTGGVNTGELFF. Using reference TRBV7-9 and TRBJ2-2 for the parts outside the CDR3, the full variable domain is DTGVSQNPRHKITKRGQNVTFRCDPISEHNRLYWYRQTLGQGPEFLTYFQNEAQLEKSRLLSDRFSAERPKGSFSTLEIQRTEQGDSAMYLCASSLTGGVNTGELFFGEGSRLTVL.

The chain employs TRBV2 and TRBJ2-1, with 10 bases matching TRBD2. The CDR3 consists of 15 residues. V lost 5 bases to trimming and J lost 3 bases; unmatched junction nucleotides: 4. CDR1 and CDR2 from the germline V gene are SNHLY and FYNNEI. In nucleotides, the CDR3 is TGTGCCAGCAGTAGCTCTAGCGGGGGCTACAATGAGCAGTTCTTC. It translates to CASSSSSGGYNEQFF.

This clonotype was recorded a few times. CDR3 loop: CASSQSGQSYEQYF. The CDR3 DNA reads as TGCGCCAGCAGTCAGTCAGGACAGTCCTACGAGCAGTACTTC. The V and J genes are TRBV23-1 and TRBJ2-7, with D tentatively TRBD1 (6 bases). TRBV23-1 is labeled an ORF, and its function is uncertain. This CDR3 contains 14 residues. V dropped 3 bases and J dropped 1 base, with 10 bases sitting between them.

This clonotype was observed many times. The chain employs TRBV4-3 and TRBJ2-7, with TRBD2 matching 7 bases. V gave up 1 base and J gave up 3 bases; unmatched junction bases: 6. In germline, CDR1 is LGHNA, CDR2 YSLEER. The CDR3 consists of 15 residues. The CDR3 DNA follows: TGCGCCAGCAGCCAAGCGGCTAGCGGAAACTACGAGCAGTACTTC. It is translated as CASSQAASGNYEQYF.

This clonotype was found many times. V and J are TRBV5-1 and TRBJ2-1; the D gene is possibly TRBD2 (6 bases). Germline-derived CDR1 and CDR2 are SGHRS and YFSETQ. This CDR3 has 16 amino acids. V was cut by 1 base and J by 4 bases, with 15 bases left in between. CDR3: CASSLWVAAGYNEQFF. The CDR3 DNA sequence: TGCGCCAGCAGCTTGTGGGTAGCGGCAGGTTACAATGAGCAGTTCTTC.

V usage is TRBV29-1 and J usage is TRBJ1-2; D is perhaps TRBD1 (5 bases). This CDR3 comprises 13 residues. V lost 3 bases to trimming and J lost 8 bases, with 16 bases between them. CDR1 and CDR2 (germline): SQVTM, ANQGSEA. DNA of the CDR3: TGCAGCGTTGATCTTGGGGGGTACGGCGGCTACACCTTC. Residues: CSVDLGGYGGYTF.

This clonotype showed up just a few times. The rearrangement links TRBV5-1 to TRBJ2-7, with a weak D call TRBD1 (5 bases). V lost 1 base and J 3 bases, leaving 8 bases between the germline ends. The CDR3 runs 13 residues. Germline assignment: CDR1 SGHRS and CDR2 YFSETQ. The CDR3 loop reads CASSLTGDYEQYF. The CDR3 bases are TGCGCCAGCAGCTTGACAGGAGACTACGAGCAGTACTTC.

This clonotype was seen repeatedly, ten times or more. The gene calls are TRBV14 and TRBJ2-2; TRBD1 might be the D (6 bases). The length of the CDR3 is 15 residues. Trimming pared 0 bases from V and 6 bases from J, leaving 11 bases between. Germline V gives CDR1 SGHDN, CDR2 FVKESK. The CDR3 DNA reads TGTGCCAGCAGCCAAGACTGGGCAGGGGCCGGGGAGCTGTTTTTT. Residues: CASSQDWAGAGELFF.

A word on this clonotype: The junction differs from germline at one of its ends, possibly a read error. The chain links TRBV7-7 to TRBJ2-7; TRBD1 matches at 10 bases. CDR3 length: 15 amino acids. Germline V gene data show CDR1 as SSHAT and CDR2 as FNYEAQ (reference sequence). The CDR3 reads CASSLSGTGVHEQYF. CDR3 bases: TGTGCTAGCAGCTTAAGTGGGACAGGGGTCCACGAGCAGTACTTC.

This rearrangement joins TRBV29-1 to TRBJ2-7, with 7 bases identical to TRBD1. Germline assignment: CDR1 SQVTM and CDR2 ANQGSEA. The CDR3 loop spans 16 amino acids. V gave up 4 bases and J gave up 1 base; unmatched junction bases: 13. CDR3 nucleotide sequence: TGCAGCGTTGTGTCGATATCGGGACAGAATTCCTACGAGCAGTACGTC. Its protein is CSVVSISGQNSYEQYV.

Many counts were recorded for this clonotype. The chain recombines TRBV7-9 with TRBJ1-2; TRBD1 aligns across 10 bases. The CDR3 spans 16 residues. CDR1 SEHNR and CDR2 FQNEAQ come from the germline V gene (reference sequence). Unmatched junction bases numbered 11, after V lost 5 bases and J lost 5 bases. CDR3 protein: CASSTGQGNKAYGYTF. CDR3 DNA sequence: TGTGCCAGCAGCACGGGACAGGGGAATAAGGCGTATGGCTACACCTTC.

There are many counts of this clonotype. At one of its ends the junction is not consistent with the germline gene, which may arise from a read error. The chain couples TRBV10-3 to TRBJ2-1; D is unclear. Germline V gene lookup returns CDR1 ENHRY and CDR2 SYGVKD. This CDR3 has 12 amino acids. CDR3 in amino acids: CASRSSYNEQFF. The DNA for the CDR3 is TGCGCCTCTAGGAGCTCCTACAATGAGCAGTTCTTC.

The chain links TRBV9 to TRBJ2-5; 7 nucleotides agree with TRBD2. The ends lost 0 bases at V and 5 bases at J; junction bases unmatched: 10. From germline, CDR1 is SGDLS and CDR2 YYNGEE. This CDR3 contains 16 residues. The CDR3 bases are TGTGCCAGCAGCGTAGGGGGAGGGGTAGGAGTGGAGACCCAGTACTTC. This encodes CASSVGGGVGVETQYF.

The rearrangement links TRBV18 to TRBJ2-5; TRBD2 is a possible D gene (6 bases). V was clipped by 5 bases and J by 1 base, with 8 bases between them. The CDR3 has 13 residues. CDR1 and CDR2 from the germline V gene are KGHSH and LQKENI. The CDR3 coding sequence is TGTGCCAGCTCAATGGGACTCCAAGAGACCCAGTACTTC. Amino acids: CASSMGLQETQYF.

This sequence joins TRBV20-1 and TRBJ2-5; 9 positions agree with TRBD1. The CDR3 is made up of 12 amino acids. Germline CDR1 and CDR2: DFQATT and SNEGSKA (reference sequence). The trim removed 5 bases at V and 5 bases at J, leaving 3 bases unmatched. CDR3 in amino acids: CSALTGGETQYF. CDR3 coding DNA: TGCAGTGCTCTGACAGGGGGGGAGACCCAGTACTTC.

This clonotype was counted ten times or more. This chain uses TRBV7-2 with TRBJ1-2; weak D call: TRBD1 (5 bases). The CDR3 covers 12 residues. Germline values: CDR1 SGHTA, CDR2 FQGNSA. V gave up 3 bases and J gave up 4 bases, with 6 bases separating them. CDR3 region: CASSFRAYGYTF. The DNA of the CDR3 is TGTGCCAGCAGCTTCAGGGCCTATGGCTACACCTTC.